The 23 T cell receptor beta chains listed next were all sequenced from one sample in a study of control samples from healthy donors and cancer patients. Sequencing was performed with immunoSEQ multiplex PCR; in TCRdb, only in-frame clones are kept and a portion is missing. The sample has around 94,000 clones; roughly nine tenths are singletons. The sequenced sample was blood. These TCRs come from a woman in her 50s in good health.

This chain connects TRBV12-2 to TRBJ2-1; the table calls TRBD2, which could not be checked here. TRBV12-2 is noted as a pseudogene. This CDR3 has 16 residues. The CDR3 nucleotides are TGTGCAAGTCGCCCCCCGGGGCGGGGGGCTGACAATGAGCAGTTCTTC. Translated: CASRPPGRGADNEQFF.

The chain recombines TRBV7-2 with TRBJ1-2; tentative D call: TRBD1 (6 bases). The V end was cut by 5 bases, the J end by 5 bases, with 18 bases between. Germline values: CDR1 SGHTA, CDR2 FQGNSA. The CDR3 has 15 amino acids. Written as DNA, the CDR3 is TGTGCCAGCAGCCATACTACCGGGACAATGTATGGCTACACCTTC. It encodes CASSHTTGTMYGYTF. Variable domain in full (rest from reference TRBV7-2 and TRBJ1-2): GAGVSQSPSNKVTEKGKDVELRCDPISGHTALYWYRQSLGQGLEFLIYFQGNSAPDKSGLPSDRFSAERTGGSVSTLTIQRTQQEDSAVYLCASSHTTGTMYGYTFGSGTRLTVV.

J is TRBJ1-3 and V is TRBV11-3; a weak D match, TRBD1 (6 bases). Trimming took off 4 bases at V and 0 bases at J, with 16 bases between the two ends. The CDR3 is made up of 17 amino acids. The germline gives CDR1 SGHNT, CDR2 YENEEA. The CDR3 spells CASSSFGGPLSGNTIYF. The CDR3 DNA sequence: TGTGCCAGCAGCTCGTTCGGGGGGCCTCTCTCTGGAAACACCATATATTTT.

The chain recombines TRBV7-9 with TRBJ2-7; no definite D call. The V and J ends lost 2 bases and 3 bases respectively, with 14 bases between them. The length of the CDR3 is 15 residues. Germline CDR1 and CDR2: SEHNR and FQNEAQ (reference sequence). The CDR3 DNA reads TGTGCCAGCAGCTTATGCCCTCCGAGGTGCTACGAGCAGTACTTC. It translates to CASSLCPPRCYEQYF.

This clone was observed once. V gene TRBV29-1 combines with J gene TRBJ2-2; no definite D call. V was clipped by 4 bases and J by 2 bases, with 11 bases between them. The germline V gene has CDR1 SQVTM and CDR2 ANQGSEA. This CDR3 has 14 residues. In nucleotides, the CDR3 is TGCAGCGTTGTTCCTAGTCCTAACACCGGGGAGCTGTTTTTT. It specifies CSVVPSPNTGELFF.

The rearrangement links TRBV10-3 to TRBJ2-1; tentatively, D is TRBD2 (6 bases). CDR1 is ENHRY and CDR2 is SYGVKD in the germline V gene. This CDR3 is built from 17 residues. V lost 2 bases and J lost 5, with 19 bases in between. The CDR3 here is CAISEGFQLATNNEQFF. The CDR3 nucleotides read TGTGCCATCAGTGAGGGTTTTCAGCTAGCGACTAACAATGAGCAGTTCTTC.

The chain couples TRBV7-2 to TRBJ2-7, with 9 bases matching TRBD1. The V segment lost 4 bases and the J segment 3 bases; nucleotides outside the gene matches: 4. CDR3 length: 14 residues. Germline V gives CDR1 SGHTA, CDR2 FQGNSA. The CDR3 sequence is CASSWGQGLYEQYF. CDR3 nucleotide sequence: TGTGCCAGCAGCTGGGGACAGGGCCTCTACGAGCAGTACTTC.

The CDR3: CASSPRNGLRLAENTGELFF. The DNA for the CDR3 is TGTGCCAGCTCACCAAGAAATGGACTTAGGCTAGCGGAGAACACCGGGGAGCTGTTTTTT. This chain joins TRBV18 and TRBJ2-2, with TRBD2 identical over 7 bases. This CDR3 has 20 residues. Germline V gene sequence: CDR1 KGHSH, CDR2 LQKENI. Trimming took 2 bases from V and 1 from J; bases not matched to a gene: 16.

This chain uses TRBV16 with TRBJ2-7; D is uncertain. CDR1 is KGHSY and CDR2 is FQNENV in the germline V gene. V lost 1 base to trimming and J lost 2 bases, with 9 bases between them. This CDR3 region has 14 residues. CDR3 nucleotide sequence: TGTGCCAGCAGCCAATTCGGTACCACCTACGAGCAGTACTTC. This encodes CASSQFGTTYEQYF.

The chain combines TRBV5-6 with TRBJ1-2; no firm D call. This CDR3 region has 14 residues. The germline gives CDR1 SGHDT, CDR2 YYEEEE. Trimming pared 2 bases from V and 4 bases from J, leaving 12 bases between. The DNA for the CDR3 is TGTGCCAGCAGCTTAGCTGGCTCTCTCTATGGCTACACCTTC. As protein: CASSLAGSLYGYTF.

The chain is built from TRBV5-1 and TRBJ1-1; D gene ambiguous. V dropped 1 base and J dropped 4 bases, with 11 bases sitting between them. The length of the CDR3 is 14 residues. Germline V lookup: CDR1 SGHRS, CDR2 YFSETQ. This chain's CDR3 is CASSLPGRGTEAFF. Written as DNA, the CDR3 is TGCGCCAGCAGCTTGCCTGGGAGAGGCACTGAAGCTTTCTTT. Drawing the rest from reference TRBV5-1 and TRBJ1-1, the complete variable domain is KAGVTQTPRYLIKTRGQQVTLSCSPISGHRSVSWYQQTPGQGLQFLFEYFSETQRNKGNFPGRFSGRQFSNSRSEMNVSTLELGDSALYLCASSLPGRGTEAFFGQGTRLTVV.

V usage is TRBV25-1 and J usage is TRBJ1-1, with D possibly matching TRBD1 (5 bases). Per the germline V gene, CDR1 is MGHDK and CDR2 is SYGVNS. The CDR3 covers 15 residues. The V and J ends lost 8 bases and 3 bases respectively, with 19 bases between them. CDR3 region: CASSGLGAGHTEAFF. The CDR3 DNA reads as TGTGCCAGCTCGGGTTTAGGGGCAGGGCACACTGAAGCTTTCTTT.

The chain links TRBV5-5 to TRBJ1-1, with D perhaps matching TRBD1 (6 bases). The CDR3 has 14 amino acids. CDR1 SGHKS and CDR2 YYEKEE come from the germline V gene (reference sequence). Trimming pared 0 bases from V and 0 bases from J, leaving 6 bases between. CDR3 sequence: CASSLGQVNTEAFF. CDR3 coding DNA: TGTGCCAGCAGCTTGGGACAGGTGAACACTGAAGCTTTCTTT.

The V gene is TRBV27, the J gene TRBJ2-5, with D possibly called TRBD1 or TRBD2 (5 bases each). The V gene lost 2 bases and the J gene lost 7 bases, with 14 bases spanning the gap. Germline V lookup: CDR1 MNHEY, CDR2 SMNVEV (reference sequence). CDR3 size: 14 residues. DNA of the CDR3: TGTGCCAGCAGTTTAACCGGGACCAGGCGGACCCAGTACTTC. Translating it yields CASSLTGTRRTQYF.

The gene calls are TRBV5-1 and TRBJ2-1; the D gene could be TRBD1 or TRBD2 (5 bases each). CDR3 length: 14 amino acids. The V end was cut by 8 bases, the J end by 10 bases, with 22 bases between. Per germline, CDR1 SGHRS and CDR2 YFSETQ. In DNA, the CDR3 is TGCGCCAGTACCGGGACGAGAAGCGTCGGGGAGCAGTTCTTC. Encoded protein: CASTGTRSVGEQFF.

This chain uses TRBV28 with TRBJ1-2; 8 bases map to TRBD1. This CDR3 comprises 15 residues. Per the germline V gene, CDR1 is MDHEN and CDR2 is SYDVKM. V lost 4 bases to trimming and J lost 5 bases; unmatched junction nucleotides: 9. The CDR3 DNA reads as TGTGCCAGCAGTTCATCGACAGGGGCGGGGTATGGCTACACCTTC. Amino acids: CASSSSTGAGYGYTF.

The V and J genes are TRBV19 and TRBJ1-5; a possible D gene is TRBD1 (6 bases). Trimming took 10 bases from V and 6 from J, leaving 28 bases between them. The CDR3 length is 17 residues. In germline, CDR1 is LNHDA, CDR2 SQIVND (reference sequence). CDR3 sequence: CAIDYCGGRNACQPQHF. As DNA, the CDR3 is TGTGCCATAGATTATTGCGGGGGGCGGAATGCTTGTCAGCCCCAGCATTTT.

The chain joins TRBV7-2 to TRBJ2-3, with 7 bases identical to TRBD2. Germline V gene sequence: CDR1 SGHTA, CDR2 FQGNSA. This CDR3 has 15 amino acids. Trimming removed 5 bases from V and 2 bases from J; junction bases left unmatched: 7. The CDR3 spells CASSEGGLTTDTQYF. CDR3 bases: TGTGCCAGCAGCGAGGGAGGGCTTACCACAGATACGCAGTATTTT.

The CDR3 DNA is TGTGCCAGCAGCTCCGGACCGCGAAGCTCTGGAAACACCATATATTTT. Encoded protein: CASSSGPRSSGNTIYF. The chain joins TRBV7-9 to TRBJ1-3; D is undetermined. V was clipped by 4 bases and J by 0 bases, with 13 bases between them. CDR1 and CDR2 from the germline V gene are SEHNR and FQNEAQ (reference sequence). The CDR3 has 16 residues.

The rearrangement links TRBV5-6 to TRBJ1-1; 8 bases fit TRBD1. With V trimmed by 4 bases and J by 1 base, 3 bases remained unmatched. The CDR3 extends over 14 amino acids. Germline V CDR1 and CDR2: SGHDT, YYEEEE. The CDR3 DNA sequence: TGTGCCAGCAGCCCTGGGACAGGGAACACTGAAGCTTTCTTT. Translated, it gives CASSPGTGNTEAFF.

The V gene is TRBV4-2, the J gene TRBJ1-1, with TRBD1 identical over 9 bases. This CDR3 is built from 16 residues. The V gene's germline CDR1 is LGHNA and CDR2 YNFKEQ. V lost 4 bases to trimming and J lost 3 bases; unmatched junction nucleotides: 9. The CDR3 DNA follows: TGTGCCAGCAGCCGTAACAGGGGGCCCTTGGACACTGAAGCTTTCTTT. Translated, it gives CASSRNRGPLDTEAFF.

The rearrangement joins TRBV9 to TRBJ2-7, with TRBD1 identical over 8 bases. The V segment lost 0 bases and the J segment 5 bases; nucleotides outside the gene matches: 13. The CDR3 runs 17 residues. Germline V gene lookup returns CDR1 SGDLS and CDR2 YYNGEE. In DNA form, the CDR3 reads TGTGCCAGCAGCGTAGCTTTATCAGGACAGGGATTCCACGAGCAGTACTTC. Protein: CASSVALSGQGFHEQYF.

Concerning this clone itself: Other nucleotide sequences in the sample specify the same CDR3. V and J are TRBV5-1 and TRBJ2-5; TRBD2 matches at 12 bases. There are 17 residues in the CDR3. The junction had 9 bases not matched to a gene; V was cut back by 1 base and J by 5 bases. Germline V CDR1 and CDR2: SGHRS, YFSETQ. CDR3: CASSLRASGGARETQYF. CDR3 coding DNA: TGCGCCAGCAGCTTGCGGGCTAGCGGGGGGGCCCGGGAGACCCAGTACTTC. Variable domain in full (rest from reference TRBV5-1 and TRBJ2-5): KAGVTQTPRYLIKTRGQQVTLSCSPISGHRSVSWYQQTPGQGLQFLFEYFSETQRNKGNFPGRFSGRQFSNSRSEMNVSTLELGDSALYLCASSLRASGGARETQYFGPGTRLLVL.